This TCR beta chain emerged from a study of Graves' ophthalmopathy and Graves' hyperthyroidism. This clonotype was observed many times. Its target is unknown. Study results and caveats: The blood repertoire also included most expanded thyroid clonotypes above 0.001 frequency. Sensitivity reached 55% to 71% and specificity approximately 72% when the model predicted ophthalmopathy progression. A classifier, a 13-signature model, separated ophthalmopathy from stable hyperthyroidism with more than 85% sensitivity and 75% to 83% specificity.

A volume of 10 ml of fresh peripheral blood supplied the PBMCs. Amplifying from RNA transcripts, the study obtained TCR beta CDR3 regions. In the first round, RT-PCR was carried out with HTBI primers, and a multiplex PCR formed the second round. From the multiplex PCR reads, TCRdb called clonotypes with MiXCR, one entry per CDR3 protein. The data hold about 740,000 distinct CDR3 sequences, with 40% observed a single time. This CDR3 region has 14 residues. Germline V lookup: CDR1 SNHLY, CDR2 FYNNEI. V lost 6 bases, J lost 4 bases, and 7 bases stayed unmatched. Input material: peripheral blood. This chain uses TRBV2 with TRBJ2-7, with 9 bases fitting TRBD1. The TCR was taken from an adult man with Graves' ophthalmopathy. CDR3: CASRVGQGRYEQYF. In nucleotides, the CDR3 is TGTGCCAGCAGGGTAGGACAGGGGAGGTACGAGCAGTACTTC.